The 5 T cell receptor beta chains presented below share a single source sample, sequenced in a study of Ad26.COV2.S vaccination and SARS-CoV-2 variants. Clones were sequenced by immunoSEQ multiplex PCR, and TCRdb holds only the in-frame ones, with some missing. The sample shows approximately 140,000 clones, 80% to 90% of them seen only once. The sample was peripheral blood, taken after recovery from COVID-19. The receptors originated from a human donor who had recovered from COVID-19.

This clone was seen only once. V gene TRBV5-1 combines with J gene TRBJ1-4; TRBD1 is a possible D gene (5 bases). V lost 3 bases and J 8 bases, leaving 14 bases between the germline ends. CDR3 length: 14 residues. CDR1 and CDR2 (germline): SGHRS, YFSETQ. CDR3 residues: CASSSSRGGEKLFF. In DNA, the CDR3 is TGCGCCAGCAGCTCTTCGAGGGGCGGGGAAAAACTGTTTTTT.

This chain uses TRBV6-2 or TRBV6-3 with TRBJ2-7, with 9 bases that match TRBD1. The V gene's germline CDR1 is MNHEY and CDR2 SVGEGT. V lost 7 bases and J lost 1; bases outside the gene matches: 5. CDR3 length: 14 residues. CDR3 residues: CASTPGTGSYEQYF. The CDR3 nucleotides are TGTGCCAGCACCCCCGGGACAGGGTCCTACGAGCAGTACTTC.

The gene calls are TRBV7-9 and TRBJ2-2; 10 bases are a match to TRBD1. Germline CDR1 and CDR2: SEHNR and FQNEAQ (reference sequence). Trimming took 6 bases from V and 5 from J; bases not matched to a gene: 9. CDR3 size: 16 residues. The CDR3 nucleotides read TGTGCCAGCAGACTAAAGCCGGGACAGGGGACCGGGGAGCTGTTTTTT. It encodes CASRLKPGQGTGELFF.

The chain links TRBV11-2 to TRBJ2-7, with a possible D match to TRBD1 (6 bases). This CDR3 comprises 15 residues. V lost 7 bases to trimming and J lost 2 bases, with 18 bases between them. CDR1 is SGHAT, CDR2 FQNNGV, per germline. CDR3 sequence: CASNAQTGGAYEQYF. The CDR3 bases are TGTGCCAGCAACGCACAGACAGGTGGGGCCTACGAGCAGTACTTC.

This chain uses TRBV4-3 with TRBJ1-5; D gene unclear. This CDR3 has 14 residues. Germline V CDR1 and CDR2: LGHNA, YSLEER. Trimming left V 4 bases short and J 0 bases short, with 7 bases between. CDR3 region: CASSRGYSNQPQHF. The CDR3 nucleotides read TGCGCCAGCAGCCGCGGGTATAGCAATCAGCCCCAGCATTTT.